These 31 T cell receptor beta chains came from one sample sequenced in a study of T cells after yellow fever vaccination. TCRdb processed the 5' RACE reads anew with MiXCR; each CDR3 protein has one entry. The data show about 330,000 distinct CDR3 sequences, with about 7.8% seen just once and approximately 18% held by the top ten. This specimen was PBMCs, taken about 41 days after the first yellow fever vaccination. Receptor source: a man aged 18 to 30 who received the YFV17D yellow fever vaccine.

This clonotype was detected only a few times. CDR3 DNA: TGTGCCAGCAGCTTACCCGGGGGGAGCTATGGCTACACCTTC. Encoded protein: CASSLPGGSYGYTF. The gene calls are TRBV7-9 and TRBJ1-2, with D possibly matching TRBD1 (5 bases). Per the germline V gene, CDR1 is SEHNR and CDR2 is FQNEAQ (reference sequence). Trimming took 2 bases from V and 4 from J, leaving 11 bases between them. CDR3 size: 14 residues.

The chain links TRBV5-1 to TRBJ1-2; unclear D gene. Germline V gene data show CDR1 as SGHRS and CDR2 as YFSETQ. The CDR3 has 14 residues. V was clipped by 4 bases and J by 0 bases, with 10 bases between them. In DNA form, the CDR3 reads TGCGCCAGCAGCGCCGGACCTACTAACTATGGCTACACCTTC. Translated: CASSAGPTNYGYTF.

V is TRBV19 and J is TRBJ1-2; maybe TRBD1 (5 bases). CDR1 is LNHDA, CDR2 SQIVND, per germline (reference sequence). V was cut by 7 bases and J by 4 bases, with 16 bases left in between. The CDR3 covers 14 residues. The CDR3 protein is CASTTGAGGYGYTF. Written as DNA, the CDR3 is TGTGCCAGTACGACTGGGGCCGGGGGCTATGGCTACACCTTC.

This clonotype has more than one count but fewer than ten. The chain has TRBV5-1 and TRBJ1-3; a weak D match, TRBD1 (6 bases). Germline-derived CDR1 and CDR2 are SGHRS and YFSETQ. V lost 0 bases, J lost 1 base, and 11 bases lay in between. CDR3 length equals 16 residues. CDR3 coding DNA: TGCGCCAGCAGCTTGGTTGGGGGGCTTTCTGGAAACACCATATATTTT. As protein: CASSLVGGLSGNTIYF.

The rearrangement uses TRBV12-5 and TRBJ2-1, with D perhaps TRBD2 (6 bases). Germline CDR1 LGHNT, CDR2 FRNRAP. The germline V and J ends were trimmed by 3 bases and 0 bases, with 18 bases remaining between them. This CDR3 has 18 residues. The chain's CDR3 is CASGFYARGASSYNEQFF. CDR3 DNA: TGTGCTAGTGGTTTCTATGCTCGCGGGGCAAGCTCCTACAATGAGCAGTTCTTC.

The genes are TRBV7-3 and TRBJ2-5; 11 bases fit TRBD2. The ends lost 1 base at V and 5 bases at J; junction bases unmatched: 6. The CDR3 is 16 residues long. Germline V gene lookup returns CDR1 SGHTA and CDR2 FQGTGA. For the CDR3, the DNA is TGTGCCAGCAGCTTAAACTCGGCTAGCGGGGGGGAGACCCAGTACTTC. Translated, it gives CASSLNSASGGETQYF.

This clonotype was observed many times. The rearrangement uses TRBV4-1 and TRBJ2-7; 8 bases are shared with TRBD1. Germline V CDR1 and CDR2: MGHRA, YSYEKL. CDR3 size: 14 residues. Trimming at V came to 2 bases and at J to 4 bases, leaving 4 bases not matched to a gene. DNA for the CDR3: TGCGCCAGCAGCCAAACAGGGGGTGTTTACGAGCAGTACTTC. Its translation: CASSQTGGVYEQYF.

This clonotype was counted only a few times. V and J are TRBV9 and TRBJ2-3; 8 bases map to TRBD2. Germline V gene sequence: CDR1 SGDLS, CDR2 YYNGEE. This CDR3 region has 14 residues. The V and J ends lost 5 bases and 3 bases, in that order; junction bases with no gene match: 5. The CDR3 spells CASRRGVATDTQYF. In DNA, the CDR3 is TGTGCCAGCAGGCGGGGGGTGGCTACAGATACGCAGTATTTT.

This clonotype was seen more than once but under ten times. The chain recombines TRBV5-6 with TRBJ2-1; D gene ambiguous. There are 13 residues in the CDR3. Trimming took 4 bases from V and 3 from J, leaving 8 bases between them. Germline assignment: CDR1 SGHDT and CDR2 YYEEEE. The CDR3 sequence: CASSPISYNEQFF. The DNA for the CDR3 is TGTGCCAGCAGCCCGATCAGCTACAATGAGCAGTTCTTC.

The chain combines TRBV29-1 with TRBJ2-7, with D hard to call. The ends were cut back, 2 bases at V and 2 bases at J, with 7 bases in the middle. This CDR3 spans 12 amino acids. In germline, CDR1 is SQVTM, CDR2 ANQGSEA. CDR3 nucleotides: TGCAGCGTTGAACAGAAACCCTACGAGCAGTACTTC. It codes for CSVEQKPYEQYF.

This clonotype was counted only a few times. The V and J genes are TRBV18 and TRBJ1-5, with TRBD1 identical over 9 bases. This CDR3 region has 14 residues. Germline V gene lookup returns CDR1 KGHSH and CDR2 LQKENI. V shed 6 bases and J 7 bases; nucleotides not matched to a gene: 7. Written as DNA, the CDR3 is TGTGCCAGCTCTACGACAGGGGGTAGGCAGCCCCAGCATTTT. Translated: CASSTTGGRQPQHF. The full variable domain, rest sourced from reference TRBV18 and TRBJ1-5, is NAGVMQNPRHLVRRRGQEARLRCSPMKGHSHVYWYRQLPEEGLKFMVYLQKENIIDESGMPKERFSAEFPKEGPSILRIQQVVRGDSAAYFCASSTTGGRQPQHFGDGTRLSIL.

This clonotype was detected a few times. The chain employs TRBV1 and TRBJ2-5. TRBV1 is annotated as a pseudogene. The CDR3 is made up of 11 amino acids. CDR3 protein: CTGFSGETQYF. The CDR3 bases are TGCACCGGGTTTTCGGGAGAGACCCAGTACTTC.

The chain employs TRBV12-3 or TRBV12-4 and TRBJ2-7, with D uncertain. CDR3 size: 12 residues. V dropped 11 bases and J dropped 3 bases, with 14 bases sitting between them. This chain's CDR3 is CAPDVWVYEQYF. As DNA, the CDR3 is TGTGCCCCCGACGTATGGGTCTACGAGCAGTACTTC.

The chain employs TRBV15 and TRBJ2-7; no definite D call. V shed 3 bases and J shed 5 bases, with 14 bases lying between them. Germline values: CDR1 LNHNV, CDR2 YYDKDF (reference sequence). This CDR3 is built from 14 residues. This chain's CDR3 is CATSRALSSDEQYV. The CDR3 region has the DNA TGTGCCACCAGCAGGGCTCTCTCGAGCGACGAGCAGTACGTC.

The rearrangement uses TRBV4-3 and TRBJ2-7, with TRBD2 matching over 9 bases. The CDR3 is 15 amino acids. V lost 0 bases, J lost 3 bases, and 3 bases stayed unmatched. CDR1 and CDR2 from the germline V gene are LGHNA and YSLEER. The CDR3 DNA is TGCGCCAGCAGCCAAGAGCGGGGGGGCGACTACGAGCAGTACTTC. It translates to CASSQERGGDYEQYF.

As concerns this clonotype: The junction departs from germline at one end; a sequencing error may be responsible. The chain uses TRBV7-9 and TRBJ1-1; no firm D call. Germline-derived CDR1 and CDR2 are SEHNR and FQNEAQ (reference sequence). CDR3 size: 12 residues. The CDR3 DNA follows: TGTGCCAGCAGCTTTGGATACACTGAAGCTTGCTTT. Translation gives CASSFGYTEACF.

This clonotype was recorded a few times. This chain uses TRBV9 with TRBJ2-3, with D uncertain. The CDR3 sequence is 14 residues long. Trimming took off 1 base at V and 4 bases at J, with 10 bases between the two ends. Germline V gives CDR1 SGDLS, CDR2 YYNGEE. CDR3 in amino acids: CASSVNTWPDTQYF. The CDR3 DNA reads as TGTGCCAGCAGCGTAAATACGTGGCCAGATACGCAGTATTTT.

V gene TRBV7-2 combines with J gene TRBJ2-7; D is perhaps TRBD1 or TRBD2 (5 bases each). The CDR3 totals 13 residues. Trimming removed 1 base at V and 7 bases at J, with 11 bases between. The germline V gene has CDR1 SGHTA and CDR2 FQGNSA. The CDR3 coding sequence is TGTGCCAGCAGCTTAGACAGGACGGGGGAGCAGTACTTC. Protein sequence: CASSLDRTGEQYF.

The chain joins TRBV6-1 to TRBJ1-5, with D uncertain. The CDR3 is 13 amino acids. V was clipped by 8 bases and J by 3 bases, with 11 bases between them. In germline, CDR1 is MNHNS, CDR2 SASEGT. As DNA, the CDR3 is TGTGCCAGCTCGGTGGCAGACAATCAGCCCCAGCATTTT. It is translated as CASSVADNQPQHF.

The CDR3 is CASSVYAGDGYTF. The CDR3 DNA sequence: TGTGCCAGCAGTGTTTATGCGGGAGATGGCTACACCTTC. The chain has TRBV2 and TRBJ1-2, with D unclear. Germline CDR1 and CDR2: SNHLY and FYNNEI. With 4 bases removed from V and 6 bases from J, the gap between germline ends came to 12 bases. CDR3 length: 13 residues.

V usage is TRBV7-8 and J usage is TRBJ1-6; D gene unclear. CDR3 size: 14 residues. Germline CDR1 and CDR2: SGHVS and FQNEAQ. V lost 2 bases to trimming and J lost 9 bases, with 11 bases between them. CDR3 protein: CASSLMDSFSPLHF. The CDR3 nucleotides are TGTGCCAGCAGCTTAATGGATTCCTTTTCACCCCTCCACTTT. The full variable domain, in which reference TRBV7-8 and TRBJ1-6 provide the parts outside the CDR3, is GAGVSQSPRYKVAKRGQDVALRCDPISGHVSLFWYQQALGQGPEFLTYFQNEAQLDKSGLPSDRFFAERPEGSVSTLKIQRTQQEDSAVYLCASSLMDSFSPLHFGNGTRLTVT.

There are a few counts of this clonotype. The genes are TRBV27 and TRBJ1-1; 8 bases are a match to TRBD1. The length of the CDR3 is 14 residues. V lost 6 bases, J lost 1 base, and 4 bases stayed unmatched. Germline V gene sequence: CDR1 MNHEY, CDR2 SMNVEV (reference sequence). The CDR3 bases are TGTGCCAGCAGCATAGACAGGGGGAACACTGAAGCTTTCTTT. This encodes CASSIDRGNTEAFF.

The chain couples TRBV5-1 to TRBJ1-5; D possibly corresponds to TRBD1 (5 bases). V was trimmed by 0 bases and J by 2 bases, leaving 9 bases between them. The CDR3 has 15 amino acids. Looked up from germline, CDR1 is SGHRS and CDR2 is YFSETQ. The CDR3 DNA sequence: TGCGCCAGCAGCTTGGATCCGGGGGGCAATCAGCCCCAGCATTTT. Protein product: CASSLDPGGNQPQHF.

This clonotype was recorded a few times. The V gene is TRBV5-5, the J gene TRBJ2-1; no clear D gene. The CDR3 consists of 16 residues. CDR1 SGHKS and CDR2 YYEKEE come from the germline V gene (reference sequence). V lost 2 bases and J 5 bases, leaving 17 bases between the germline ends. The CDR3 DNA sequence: TGTGCCAGCAGCTTTGACCAGTATCCCAGGAACAATGAGCAGTTCTTC. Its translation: CASSFDQYPRNNEQFF.

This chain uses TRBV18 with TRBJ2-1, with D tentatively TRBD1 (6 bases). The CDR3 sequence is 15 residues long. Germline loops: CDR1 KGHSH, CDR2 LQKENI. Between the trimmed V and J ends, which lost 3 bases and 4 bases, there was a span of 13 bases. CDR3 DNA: TGTGCCAGCTCACCCCCCGGACAGACTTACAATGAGCAGTTCTTC. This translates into CASSPPGQTYNEQFF.

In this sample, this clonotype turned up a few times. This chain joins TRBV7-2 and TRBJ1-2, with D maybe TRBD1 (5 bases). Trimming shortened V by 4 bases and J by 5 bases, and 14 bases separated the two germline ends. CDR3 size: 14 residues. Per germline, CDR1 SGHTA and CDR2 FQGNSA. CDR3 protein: CASSSEGVAYGYTF. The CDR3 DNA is TGTGCCAGCAGCTCTGAAGGGGTGGCTTATGGCTACACCTTC.

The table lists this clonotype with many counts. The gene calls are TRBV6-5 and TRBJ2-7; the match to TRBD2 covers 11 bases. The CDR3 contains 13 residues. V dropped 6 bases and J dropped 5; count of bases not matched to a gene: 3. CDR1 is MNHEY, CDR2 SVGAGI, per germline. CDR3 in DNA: TGTGCCAGCAGCCTAGCGGGGGGCCACGAGCAGTACGTC. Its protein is CASSLAGGHEQYV.

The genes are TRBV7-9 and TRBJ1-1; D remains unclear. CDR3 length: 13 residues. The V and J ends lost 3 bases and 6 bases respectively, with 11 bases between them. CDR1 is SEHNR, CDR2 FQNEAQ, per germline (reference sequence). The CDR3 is CASSFGGEAEAFF. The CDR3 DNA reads TGTGCCAGCAGCTTCGGCGGGGAAGCTGAAGCTTTCTTT.

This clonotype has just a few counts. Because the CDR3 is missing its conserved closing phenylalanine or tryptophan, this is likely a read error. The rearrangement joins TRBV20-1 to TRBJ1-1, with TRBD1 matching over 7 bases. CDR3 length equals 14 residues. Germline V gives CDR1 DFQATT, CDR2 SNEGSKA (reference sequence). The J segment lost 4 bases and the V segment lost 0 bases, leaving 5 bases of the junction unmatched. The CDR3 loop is CSARDQYRGTEAFL. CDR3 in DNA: TGCAGTGCTAGAGATCAATACAGGGGCACTGAAGCTTTCCTT.

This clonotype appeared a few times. The CDR3: CASSQDASNNEQFF. CDR3 nucleotides: TGCGCCAGCAGCCAAGACGCCAGCAACAATGAGCAGTTCTTC. The V and J genes are TRBV4-3 and TRBJ2-1; D is unresolved. CDR1 and CDR2 (germline): LGHNA, YSLEER. Trimming took 0 bases from V and 5 from J, leaving 8 bases between them. The length of the CDR3 is 14 residues.

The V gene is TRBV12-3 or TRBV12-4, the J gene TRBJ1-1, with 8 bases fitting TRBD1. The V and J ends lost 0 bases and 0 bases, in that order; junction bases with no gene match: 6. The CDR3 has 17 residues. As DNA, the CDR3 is TGTGCCAGCAGTTTAGCCGGTGGCAGGGGGCTGAACACTGAAGCTTTCTTT. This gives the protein CASSLAGGRGLNTEAFF.